This T cell receptor (beta chain) was captured by sequencing in a study of CD8+CD57+ T cells in acquired aplastic anemia. Findings of the study overall: CD8+ Simpson's diversity in patients was not significantly different from that in controls. Shared by patients and controls, roughly 28 CD8+ CDR3s were abundant in patients.

Germline V gene sequence: CDR1 DFQATT, CDR2 SNEGSKA (reference sequence). V was pared by 3 bases and J by 6 bases, with 13 bases between. There are 13 residues in the CDR3. TCR beta VDJ and CDR3 profiling used genomic DNA as template. MiXCR, applied by TCRdb to the reads, yields one record per CDR3 protein. The repertoire holds around 200,000 distinct CDR3 sequences, with nearly 50% as singletons. On this clonotype itself: The antigen is not known.

The patients chosen for sequencing had shown expansion of CD8+CD57+ cells (detected by flow cytometry). This TCR was sampled from a human donor with aplastic anemia. The sequenced sample was sorted CD4+, CD8+, or CD8+CD57+ T cells (not recorded which) from PBMCs. This sequence joins TRBV20-1 and TRBJ2-3, with D possibly being TRBD2 (5 bases). DNA of the CDR3: TGCAGTGCTAGGTCCCCGACGGGGGATACGCAGTATTTT. It encodes CSARSPTGDTQYF.